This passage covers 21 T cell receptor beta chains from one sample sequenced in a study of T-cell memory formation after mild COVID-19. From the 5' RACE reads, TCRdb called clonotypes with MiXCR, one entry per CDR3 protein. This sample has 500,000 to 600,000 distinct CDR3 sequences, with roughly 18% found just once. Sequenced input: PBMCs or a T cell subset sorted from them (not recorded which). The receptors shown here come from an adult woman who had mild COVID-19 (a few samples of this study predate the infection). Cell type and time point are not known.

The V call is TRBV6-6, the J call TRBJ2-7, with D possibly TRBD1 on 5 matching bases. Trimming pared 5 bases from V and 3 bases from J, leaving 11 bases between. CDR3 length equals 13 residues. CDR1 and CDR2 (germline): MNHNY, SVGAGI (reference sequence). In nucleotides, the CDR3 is TGTGCCAGCAGTACATCAGGGATCTACGAGCAGTACTTC. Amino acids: CASSTSGIYEQYF.

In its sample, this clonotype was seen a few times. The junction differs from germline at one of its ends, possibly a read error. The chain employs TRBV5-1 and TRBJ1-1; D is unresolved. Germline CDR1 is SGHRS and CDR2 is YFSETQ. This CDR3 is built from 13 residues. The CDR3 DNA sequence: TGCGCCAGCAGCTTGAGGCAGACCACTAAAGCTTTCTTT. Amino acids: CASSLRQTTKAFF.

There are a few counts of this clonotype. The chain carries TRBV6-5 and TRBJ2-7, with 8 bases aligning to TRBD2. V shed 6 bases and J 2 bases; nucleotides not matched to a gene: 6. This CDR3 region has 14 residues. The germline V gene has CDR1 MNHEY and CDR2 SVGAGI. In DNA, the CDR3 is TGTGCCAGCAGCCCGGGACTAGTACCCTACGAGCAGTACTTC. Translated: CASSPGLVPYEQYF.

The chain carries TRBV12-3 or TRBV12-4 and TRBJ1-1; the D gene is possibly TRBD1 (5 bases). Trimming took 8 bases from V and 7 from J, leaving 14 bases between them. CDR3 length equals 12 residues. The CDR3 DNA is TGTGCCAGCGCGACAGTCGCGGGTGAAGCTTTCTTT. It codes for CASATVAGEAFF.

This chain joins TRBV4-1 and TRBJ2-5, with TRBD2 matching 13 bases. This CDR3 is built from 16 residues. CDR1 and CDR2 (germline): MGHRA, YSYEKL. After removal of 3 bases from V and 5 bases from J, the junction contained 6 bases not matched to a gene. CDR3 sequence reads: CASSHGLAGAGETQYF. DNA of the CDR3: TGCGCCAGCAGCCACGGACTAGCGGGAGCGGGGGAGACCCAGTACTTC.

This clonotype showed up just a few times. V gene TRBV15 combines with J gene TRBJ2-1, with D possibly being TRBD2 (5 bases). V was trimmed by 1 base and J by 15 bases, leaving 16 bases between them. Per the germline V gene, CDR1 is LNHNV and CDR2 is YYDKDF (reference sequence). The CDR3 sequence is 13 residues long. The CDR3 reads CATSRGGVREVFF. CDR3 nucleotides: TGTGCCACCAGCAGAGGGGGAGTTCGAGAGGTGTTCTTC.

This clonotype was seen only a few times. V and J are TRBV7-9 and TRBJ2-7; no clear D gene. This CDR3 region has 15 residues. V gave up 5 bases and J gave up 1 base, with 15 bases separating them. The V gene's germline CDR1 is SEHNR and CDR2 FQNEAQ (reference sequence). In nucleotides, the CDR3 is TGTGCCAGCAGCCCACCTTCCGTTTCTTCCTACGAGCAGTACTTC. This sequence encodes CASSPPSVSSYEQYF.

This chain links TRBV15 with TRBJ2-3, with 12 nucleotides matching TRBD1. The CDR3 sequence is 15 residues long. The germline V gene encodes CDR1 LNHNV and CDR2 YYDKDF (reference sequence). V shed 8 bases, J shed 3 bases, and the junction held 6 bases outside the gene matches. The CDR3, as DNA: TGTGCCACCGCTGAGGGACAGGGGGCTACAGATACGCAGTATTTT. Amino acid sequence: CATAEGQGATDTQYF.

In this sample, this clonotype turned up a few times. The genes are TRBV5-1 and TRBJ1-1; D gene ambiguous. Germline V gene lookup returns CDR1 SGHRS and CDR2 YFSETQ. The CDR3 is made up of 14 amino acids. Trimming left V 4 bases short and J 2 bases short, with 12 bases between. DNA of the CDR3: TGCGCCAGCAGCCGGGCGCAGAGCAACACTGAAGCTTTCTTT. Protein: CASSRAQSNTEAFF. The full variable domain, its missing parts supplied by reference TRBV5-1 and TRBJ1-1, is KAGVTQTPRYLIKTRGQQVTLSCSPISGHRSVSWYQQTPGQGLQFLFEYFSETQRNKGNFPGRFSGRQFSNSRSEMNVSTLELGDSALYLCASSRAQSNTEAFFGQGTRLTVV.

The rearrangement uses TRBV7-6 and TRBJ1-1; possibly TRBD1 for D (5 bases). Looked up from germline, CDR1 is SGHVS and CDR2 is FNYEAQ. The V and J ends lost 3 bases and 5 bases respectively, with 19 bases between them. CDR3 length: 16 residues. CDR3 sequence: CASSLVPGGGETEAFF. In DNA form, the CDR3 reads TGTGCCAGCAGCTTGGTCCCTGGCGGGGGAGAGACTGAAGCTTTCTTT.

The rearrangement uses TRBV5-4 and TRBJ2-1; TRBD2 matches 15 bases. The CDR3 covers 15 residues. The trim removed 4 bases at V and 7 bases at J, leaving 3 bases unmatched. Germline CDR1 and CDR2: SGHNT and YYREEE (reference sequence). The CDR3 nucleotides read TGTGCCAGCAGCGGACTAGCGGGAGGGGGTAATGAGCAGTTCTTC. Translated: CASSGLAGGGNEQFF.

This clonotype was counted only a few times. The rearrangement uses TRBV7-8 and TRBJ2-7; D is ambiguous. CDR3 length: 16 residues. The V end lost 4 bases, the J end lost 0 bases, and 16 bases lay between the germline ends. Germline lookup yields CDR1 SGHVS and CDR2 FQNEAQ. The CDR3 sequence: CASSSPQGRTSYEQYF. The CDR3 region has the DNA TGTGCCAGCAGCTCCCCCCAAGGACGGACCTCCTACGAGCAGTACTTC.

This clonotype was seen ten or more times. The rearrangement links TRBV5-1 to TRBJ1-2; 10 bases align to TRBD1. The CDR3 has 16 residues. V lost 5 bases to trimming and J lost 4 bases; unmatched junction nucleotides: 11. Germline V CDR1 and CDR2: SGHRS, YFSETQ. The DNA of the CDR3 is TGCGCCAGCAGACCCGGACAGGGGGAAGTAAGCTATGGCTACACCTTC. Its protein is CASRPGQGEVSYGYTF.

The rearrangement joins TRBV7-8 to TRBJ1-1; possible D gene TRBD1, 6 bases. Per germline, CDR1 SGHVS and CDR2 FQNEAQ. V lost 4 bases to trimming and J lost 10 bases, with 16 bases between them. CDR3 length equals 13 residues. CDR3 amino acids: CASSSDRTLLAFF. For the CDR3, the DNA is TGTGCCAGCAGCTCCGACAGGACTCTACTAGCTTTCTTT. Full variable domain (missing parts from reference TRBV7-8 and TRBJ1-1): GAGVSQSPRYKVAKRGQDVALRCDPISGHVSLFWYQQALGQGPEFLTYFQNEAQLDKSGLPSDRFFAERPEGSVSTLKIQRTQQEDSAVYLCASSSDRTLLAFFGQGTRLTVV.

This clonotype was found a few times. This CDR3 is CATSEDRSPYEQYF. CDR3 coding DNA: TGTGCCACCAGCGAAGACAGGTCGCCCTACGAGCAGTACTTC. The genes are TRBV15 and TRBJ2-7, with D possibly matching TRBD1 (6 bases). Per germline, CDR1 LNHNV and CDR2 YYDKDF (reference sequence). Trimming cost V 5 bases and J 2 bases, with 13 bases left between them. The CDR3 is made up of 14 amino acids.

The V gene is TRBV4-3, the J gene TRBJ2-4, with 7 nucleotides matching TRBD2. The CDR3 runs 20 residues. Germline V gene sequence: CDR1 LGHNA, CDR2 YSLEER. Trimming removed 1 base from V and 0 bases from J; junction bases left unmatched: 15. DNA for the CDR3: TGCGCCAGCAGCCAAGCCTTCGGGTTTGTGGGGGGGTTAGCCAAAAACATTCAGTACTTC. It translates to CASSQAFGFVGGLAKNIQYF.

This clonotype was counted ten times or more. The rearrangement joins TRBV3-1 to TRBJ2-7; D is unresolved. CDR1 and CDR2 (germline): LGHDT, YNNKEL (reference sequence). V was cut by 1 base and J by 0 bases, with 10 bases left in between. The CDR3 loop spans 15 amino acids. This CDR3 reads CASSQAGYPSYEQYF. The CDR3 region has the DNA TGTGCCAGCAGCCAAGCGGGTTACCCCTCCTACGAGCAGTACTTC.

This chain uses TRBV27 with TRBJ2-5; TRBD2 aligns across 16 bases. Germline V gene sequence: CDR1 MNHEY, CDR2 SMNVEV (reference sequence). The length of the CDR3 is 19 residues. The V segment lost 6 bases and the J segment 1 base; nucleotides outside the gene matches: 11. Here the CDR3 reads CASRRLGLAGGPSQETQYF. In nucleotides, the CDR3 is TGTGCCAGCAGAAGACTGGGACTAGCGGGGGGGCCGTCCCAAGAGACCCAGTACTTC.

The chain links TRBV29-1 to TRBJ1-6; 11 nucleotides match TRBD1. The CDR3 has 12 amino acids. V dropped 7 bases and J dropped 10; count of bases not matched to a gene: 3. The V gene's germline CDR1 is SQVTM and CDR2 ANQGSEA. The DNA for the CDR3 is TGCAGCGCAGGGACAGGGGGGTCACCCCTCCACTTT. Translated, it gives CSAGTGGSPLHF.

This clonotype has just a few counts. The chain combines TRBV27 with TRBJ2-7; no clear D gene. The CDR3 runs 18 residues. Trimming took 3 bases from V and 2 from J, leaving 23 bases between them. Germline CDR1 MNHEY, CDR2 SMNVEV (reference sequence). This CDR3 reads CASSFTAGGLLLTYEQYF. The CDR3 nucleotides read TGTGCCAGCAGTTTCACCGCCGGTGGGCTGCTTCTAACCTACGAGCAGTACTTC.

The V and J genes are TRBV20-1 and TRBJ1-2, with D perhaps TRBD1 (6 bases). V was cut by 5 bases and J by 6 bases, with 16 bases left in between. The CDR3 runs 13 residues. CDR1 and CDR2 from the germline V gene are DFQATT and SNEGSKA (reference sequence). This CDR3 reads CSACPVGGDGYTF. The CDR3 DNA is TGCAGTGCTTGTCCGGTAGGGGGAGATGGCTACACCTTC.